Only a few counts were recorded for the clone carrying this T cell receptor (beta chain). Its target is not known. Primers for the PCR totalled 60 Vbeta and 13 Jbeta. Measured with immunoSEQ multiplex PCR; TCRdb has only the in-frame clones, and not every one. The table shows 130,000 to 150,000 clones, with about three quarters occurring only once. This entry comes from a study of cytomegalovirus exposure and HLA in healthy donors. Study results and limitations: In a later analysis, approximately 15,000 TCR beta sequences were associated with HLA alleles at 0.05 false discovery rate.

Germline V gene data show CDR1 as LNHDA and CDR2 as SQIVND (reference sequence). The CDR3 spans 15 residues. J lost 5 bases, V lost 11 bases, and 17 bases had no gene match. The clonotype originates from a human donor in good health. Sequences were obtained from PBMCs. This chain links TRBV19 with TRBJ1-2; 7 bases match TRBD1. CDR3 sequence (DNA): TGTGCCTCTAGGCCGGACCGGCTGGGACAGTATGGCTACACCTTC. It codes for CASRPDRLGQYGYTF.